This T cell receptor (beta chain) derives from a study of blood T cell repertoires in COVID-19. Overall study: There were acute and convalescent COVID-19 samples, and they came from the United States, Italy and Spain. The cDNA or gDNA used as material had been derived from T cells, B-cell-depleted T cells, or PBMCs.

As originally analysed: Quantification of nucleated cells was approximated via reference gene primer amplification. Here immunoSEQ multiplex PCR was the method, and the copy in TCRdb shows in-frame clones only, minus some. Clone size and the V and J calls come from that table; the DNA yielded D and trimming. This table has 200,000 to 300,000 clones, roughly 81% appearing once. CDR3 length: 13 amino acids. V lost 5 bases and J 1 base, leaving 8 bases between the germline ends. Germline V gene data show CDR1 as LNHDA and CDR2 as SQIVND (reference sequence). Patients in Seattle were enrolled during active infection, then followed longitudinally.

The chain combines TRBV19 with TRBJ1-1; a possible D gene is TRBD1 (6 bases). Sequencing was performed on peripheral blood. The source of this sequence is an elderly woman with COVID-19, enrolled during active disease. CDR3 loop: CASSRQENTEAFF. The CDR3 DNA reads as TGTGCCAGTAGTCGACAGGAGAACACTGAAGCTTTCTTT. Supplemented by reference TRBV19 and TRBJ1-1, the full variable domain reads DGGITQSPKYLFRKEGQNVTLSCEQNLNHDAMYWYRQDPGQGLRLIYYSQIVNDFQKGDIAEGYSVSREKKESFPLTVTSAQKNPTAFYLCASSRQENTEAFFGQGTRLTVV.